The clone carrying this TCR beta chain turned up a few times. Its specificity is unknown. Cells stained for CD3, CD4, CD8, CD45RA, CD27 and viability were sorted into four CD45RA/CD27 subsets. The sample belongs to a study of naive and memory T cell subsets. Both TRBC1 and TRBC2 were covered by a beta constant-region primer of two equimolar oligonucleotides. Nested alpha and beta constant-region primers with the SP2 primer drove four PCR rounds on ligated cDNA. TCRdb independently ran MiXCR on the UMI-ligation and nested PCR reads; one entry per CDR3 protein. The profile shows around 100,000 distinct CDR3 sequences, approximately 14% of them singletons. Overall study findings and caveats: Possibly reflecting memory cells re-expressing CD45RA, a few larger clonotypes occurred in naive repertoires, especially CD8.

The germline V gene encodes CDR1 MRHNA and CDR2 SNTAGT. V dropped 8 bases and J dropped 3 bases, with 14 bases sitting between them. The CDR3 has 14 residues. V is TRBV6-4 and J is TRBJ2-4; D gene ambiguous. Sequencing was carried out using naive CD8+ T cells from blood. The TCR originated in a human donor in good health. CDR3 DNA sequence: TGTGCCAGCCTCCGGACGTGTCGCAAAAACATTCAGTACTTC. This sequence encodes CASLRTCRKNIQYF.